These 15 T cell receptor beta chains were all obtained from the same sample, sequenced in a study of CD8 T cells in Susac syndrome. When the RNA was reverse transcribed, random hexamers were used with an input of roughly 0.45 to 1 ug. TCRdb fed the immunoSEQ multiplex PCR reads into MiXCR, producing one record per CDR3 protein. Counted here are 180,000 or so distinct CDR3 sequences, around 95% occurring once; the ten biggest clones make up over 0.12%. The sample comprised CD4+ T cells from PBMCs. The source of these receptors is a human donor in good health.

This sequence joins TRBV7-9 and TRBJ2-3; D not certain. Trimming took off 0 bases at V and 0 bases at J, with 7 bases between the two ends. This CDR3 spans 15 amino acids. Germline V CDR1 and CDR2: SEHNR, FQNEAQ (reference sequence). This chain's CDR3 is CASSLADSSTDTQYF. DNA of the CDR3: TGTGCCAGCAGCTTAGCCGACTCTAGCACAGATACGCAGTATTTT.

This chain uses TRBV27 with TRBJ2-7; 9 bases line up with TRBD2. The CDR3 has 14 residues. V shed 8 bases, J shed 3 bases, and the junction held 8 bases outside the gene matches. CDR1 and CDR2 (germline): MNHEY, SMNVEV (reference sequence). The CDR3 region is CASSLAGSRYEQYF. The CDR3 coding sequence is TGTGCCAGCTCTCTAGCGGGGAGCCGCTACGAGCAGTACTTC.

The chain joins TRBV29-1 to TRBJ1-2; 7 bases are shared with TRBD1. Trimming at V came to 5 bases and at J to 8 bases, leaving 5 bases not matched to a gene. CDR1 SQVTM and CDR2 ANQGSEA come from the germline V gene. This CDR3 region has 11 residues. For the CDR3, the DNA is TGCAGCGTTAAGGGGGCGAAGGGCTACACCTTC. It codes for CSVKGAKGYTF.

The chain recombines TRBV29-1 with TRBJ1-5; a possible D gene is TRBD1 (6 bases). In germline, CDR1 is SQVTM, CDR2 ANQGSEA. CDR3 length: 13 residues. The germline V and J ends were trimmed by 6 bases and 5 bases, with 14 bases remaining between them. CDR3 amino acids: CSVLAGEYQPQHF. Here the CDR3 DNA reads TGCAGCGTCCTTGCAGGGGAATATCAGCCCCAGCATTTT.

This rearrangement joins TRBV20-1 to TRBJ2-7; D might be TRBD1 or TRBD2, each matching 6 bases. With 6 bases removed from V and 4 bases from J, the gap between germline ends came to 16 bases. Germline assignment: CDR1 DFQATT and CDR2 SNEGSKA (reference sequence). The CDR3 covers 13 residues. CDR3 sequence: CSAIRGEKYEQYF. The CDR3 nucleotides read TGCAGTGCGATAAGGGGGGAAAAGTACGAGCAGTACTTC.

This chain joins TRBV30 and TRBJ2-3; 8 nucleotides line up with TRBD1. Per the germline V gene, CDR1 is GTSNPN and CDR2 is SVGIG (reference sequence). The trim removed 1 base at V and 0 bases at J, leaving 3 bases unmatched. This CDR3 is 15 amino acids long. Here the CDR3 DNA reads TGTGCCTGGAGTGCCGGACAGGGTAGCACAGATACGCAGTATTTT. This encodes CAWSAGQGSTDTQYF.

The chain recombines TRBV29-1 with TRBJ1-1; D remains unclear. The ends were cut back, 2 bases at V and 1 base at J, with 8 bases in the middle. The CDR3 extends over 13 amino acids. The germline V gene has CDR1 SQVTM and CDR2 ANQGSEA. CDR3 amino acids: CSVERRQNTEAFF. The CDR3 DNA sequence: TGCAGCGTTGAAAGACGGCAGAACACTGAAGCTTTCTTT. The full variable domain, with the rest looked up from reference TRBV29-1 and TRBJ1-1, is SAVISQKPSRDICQRGTSLTIQCQVDSQVTMMFWYRQQPGQSLTLIATANQGSEATYESGFVIDKFPISRPNLTFSTLTVSNMSPEDSSIYLCSVERRQNTEAFFGQGTRLTVV.

CDR3 region: CASSTFGRYNEQFF. For the CDR3, the DNA is TGTGCCAGCAGTACCTTCGGACGCTACAATGAGCAGTTCTTC. The chain couples TRBV28 to TRBJ2-1; D gene ambiguous. V lost 5 bases to trimming and J lost 3 bases, with 11 bases between them. This CDR3 spans 14 amino acids. In germline, CDR1 is MDHEN, CDR2 SYDVKM.

This chain links TRBV3-1 with TRBJ2-7; D unresolved. The CDR3 runs to 14 residues. Deletions cut 1 base from V and 3 bases from J, with 10 bases between. CDR1 is LGHDT and CDR2 is YNNKEL in the germline V gene (reference sequence). CDR3 residues: CASSQGWMDYEQYF. The CDR3 DNA reads TGTGCCAGCAGCCAAGGCTGGATGGACTACGAGCAGTACTTC.

V and J are TRBV12-3 or TRBV12-4 and TRBJ2-3; the match to TRBD2 covers 9 bases. Trimming took 6 bases from V and 4 from J; bases not matched to a gene: 11. This CDR3 comprises 16 residues. CDR3: CASSPWGRGGPDTQYF. As DNA, the CDR3 is TGTGCCAGCAGCCCCTGGGGGCGGGGGGGCCCAGATACGCAGTATTTT.

The chain uses TRBV20-1 and TRBJ2-6, with D perhaps being TRBD1 or TRBD2 (5 bases each). Germline CDR1 is DFQATT and CDR2 is SNEGSKA (reference sequence). The CDR3 contains 14 residues. V dropped 5 bases and J dropped 0 bases, with 8 bases sitting between them. The CDR3 DNA reads TGCAGTGCTCGGGACGTCTCTGGGGCCAACGTCCTGACTTTC. This translates into CSARDVSGANVLTF.

The V gene is TRBV29-1, the J gene TRBJ1-4, with TRBD1 matching 7 bases. The V gene end was trimmed by 6 bases and the J gene end by 7 bases; junction bases not matched to a gene: 8. This CDR3 region has 13 residues. Germline CDR1 reads SQVTM; CDR2 reads ANQGSEA. The chain's CDR3 is CSVKQGPTEKLFF. For the CDR3, the DNA is TGCAGCGTGAAACAGGGGCCCACTGAAAAACTGTTTTTT.

J is TRBJ1-4 and V is TRBV20-1; 7 bases line up with TRBD1. CDR1 is DFQATT, CDR2 SNEGSKA, per germline (reference sequence). The V and J ends lost 2 bases and 6 bases, in that order; junction bases with no gene match: 6. The CDR3 extends over 14 amino acids. The CDR3 nucleotides read TGCAGTGCTAGAAGACAGGGAGTGGATGAAAAACTGTTTTTT. Amino acid sequence: CSARRQGVDEKLFF.

V usage is TRBV30 and J usage is TRBJ2-3, with 8 bases matching TRBD2. V shed 0 bases and J 7 bases; nucleotides not matched to a gene: 6. CDR1 is GTSNPN and CDR2 is SVGIG in the germline V gene (reference sequence). This CDR3 region has 14 residues. CDR3 in amino acids: CAWSVLIAGHTQYF. The CDR3 region has the DNA TGTGCCTGGAGTGTATTAATAGCGGGGCATACGCAGTATTTT.

The chain joins TRBV5-4 to TRBJ2-6; the D is unclear. The length of the CDR3 is 15 residues. Looked up from germline, CDR1 is SGHNT and CDR2 is YYREEE (reference sequence). Trimming cost V 4 bases and J 3 bases, with 11 bases left between them. CDR3 nucleotide sequence: TGTGCCAGCAGCACCGACTTATATGGGGCCAACGTCCTGACTTTC. Protein sequence: CASSTDLYGANVLTF.